The 15 T cell receptor beta chains below all came from one sample that was sequenced in a study of cytomegalovirus exposure and HLA in healthy donors. Sequenced by immunoSEQ multiplex PCR; TCRdb stores in-frame clones only, minus some. Altogether 170,000 or so clones are present, approximately 81% being singletons, with the ten largest covering roughly 15%. The sample taken for sequencing was PBMCs. The receptor set was obtained from a man in his late teens or twenties in good health and CMV-seropositive.

J is TRBJ2-5 and V is TRBV30; TRBD2 matches 7 bases. The germline V gene encodes CDR1 GTSNPN and CDR2 SVGIG (reference sequence). V shed 7 bases and J 5 bases; nucleotides not matched to a gene: 7. CDR3 length equals 12 residues. The CDR3 sequence: CALYGGTETQYF. The CDR3 nucleotides read TGTGCCTTGTACGGGGGGACCGAGACCCAGTACTTC.

The V and J genes are TRBV5-4 and TRBJ2-7; the D is unclear. Trimming removed 3 bases from V and 0 bases from J, with 4 bases in between. The CDR3 totals 12 residues. Germline V CDR1 and CDR2: SGHNT, YYREEE (reference sequence). The CDR3 protein is CASSSSSYEQYF. DNA for the CDR3: TGTGCCAGCAGCTCCAGCTCCTACGAGCAGTACTTC.

V gene TRBV9 combines with J gene TRBJ1-1; TRBD1 agrees at 9 bases. J lost 6 bases, V lost 0 bases, and 0 bases had no gene match. CDR3 length: 13 residues. Germline CDR1 reads SGDLS; CDR2 reads YYNGEE. For the CDR3, the DNA is TGTGCCAGCAGCGTAGGGACAGGGGCTGAAGCTTTCTTT. Translated: CASSVGTGAEAFF.

The chain couples TRBV6-5 to TRBJ1-5; D perhaps matches TRBD1 (6 bases). Trimming removed 8 bases at V and 7 bases at J, with 18 bases between. This CDR3 contains 14 residues. CDR1 MNHEY and CDR2 SVGAGI come from the germline V gene. Here the CDR3 reads CASRMGGLGQPQHF. Written as DNA, the CDR3 is TGTGCCAGCCGGATGGGGGGGCTGGGGCAGCCCCAGCATTTT.

The V call is TRBV5-1, the J call TRBJ2-1; no reliable D call. The CDR3 contains 13 residues. The V gene lost 9 bases and the J gene lost 4 bases, with 14 bases spanning the gap. CDR1 and CDR2 (germline): SGHRS, YFSETQ. The CDR3 loop is CATTGPSYNEQFF. DNA of the CDR3: TGCGCCACCACGGGTCCGTCATACAATGAGCAGTTCTTC.

This chain joins TRBV27 and TRBJ2-2; 11 bases agree with TRBD2. V shed 3 bases and J 5 bases; nucleotides not matched to a gene: 5. The CDR3 runs to 16 residues. Germline V gives CDR1 MNHEY, CDR2 SMNVEV (reference sequence). The CDR3 region has the DNA TGTGCCAGCAGTTTCCTAACTAGCGGGGGTACCGGGGAGCTGTTTTTT. Protein sequence: CASSFLTSGGTGELFF.

This chain links TRBV15 with TRBJ2-5; 9 nucleotides agree with TRBD1. The germline V gene encodes CDR1 LNHNV and CDR2 YYDKDF (reference sequence). The CDR3 has 14 amino acids. V lost 4 bases and J lost 3; bases outside the gene matches: 3. CDR3 nucleotides: TGTGCCACCAGCAAGCGGGACAGGGAAGAGACCCAGTACTTC. This codes for CATSKRDREETQYF.

The V gene is TRBV28, the J gene TRBJ2-7, with 7 bases identical to TRBD2. This CDR3 has 14 residues. Germline CDR1 is MDHEN and CDR2 is SYDVKM. The V segment lost 4 bases and the J segment 5 bases; nucleotides outside the gene matches: 8. In DNA, the CDR3 is TGTGCCAGCAGTTATGCCGGGAGGATTGACGAGCAGTACTTC. Translation gives CASSYAGRIDEQYF.

The chain couples TRBV7-2 to TRBJ2-5; 13 bases map to TRBD2. CDR3 length: 17 amino acids. The germline V gene encodes CDR1 SGHTA and CDR2 FQGNSA. V lost 5 bases to trimming and J lost 4 bases; unmatched junction nucleotides: 10. Here the CDR3 DNA reads TGTGCCAGCAGCACTACCCGGACTAGCGGGAGAAGAGAGACCCAGTACTTC. It codes for CASSTTRTSGRRETQYF.

The J gene is TRBJ2-5, the V gene TRBV6-1; weak D call: TRBD1 (5 bases). Germline V gives CDR1 MNHNS, CDR2 SASEGT. V was cut by 4 bases and J by 1 base, with 7 bases left in between. CDR3 length: 13 residues. CDR3 sequence (DNA): TGTGCCAGCAGTGGGGGCCTCCAAGAGACCCAGTACTTC. Translating it yields CASSGGLQETQYF.

This clone was picked up a small number of times. The gene calls are TRBV5-1 and TRBJ1-2; D is possibly TRBD1 (6 bases). V was pared by 7 bases and J by 2 bases, with 15 bases between. CDR3 length: 14 amino acids. From germline, CDR1 is SGHRS and CDR2 YFSETQ. The CDR3 nucleotides are TGCGCCAGCCGTCAGGGGACAAGCAACTATGGCTACACCTTC. Translated: CASRQGTSNYGYTF.

The CDR3 nucleotides are TGTGCCAGCAGCTTAACAGGCGGGGGTACCTACAATGAGCAGTTCTTC. It specifies CASSLTGGGTYNEQFF. This chain uses TRBV7-2 with TRBJ2-1, with 7 positions matching TRBD2. Germline trimming cut 2 bases from V and 2 bases from J; bases unmatched to any gene: 6. In germline, CDR1 is SGHTA, CDR2 FQGNSA. This CDR3 has 16 amino acids.

This clone was seen once. This chain joins TRBV9 and TRBJ2-1; 11 nucleotides align to TRBD2. V dropped 2 bases and J dropped 9; count of bases not matched to a gene: 4. The germline gives CDR1 SGDLS, CDR2 YYNGEE. The CDR3 contains 14 residues. The CDR3 reads CASSVSGGAGEQFF. Here the CDR3 DNA reads TGTGCCAGCAGCGTTAGCGGGGGGGCCGGTGAGCAGTTCTTC. Drawing the rest from reference TRBV9 and TRBJ2-1, the complete variable domain is DSGVTQTPKHLITATGQRVTLRCSPRSGDLSVYWYQQSLDQGLQFLIQYYNGEERAKGNILERFSAQQFPDLHSELNLSSLELGDSALYFCASSVSGGAGEQFFGPGTRLTVL.

The chain employs TRBV19 and TRBJ1-2, with a weak D call TRBD1 (6 bases). CDR1 is LNHDA and CDR2 is SQIVND in the germline V gene (reference sequence). The CDR3 is made up of 16 amino acids. V lost 3 bases, J lost 0 bases, and 14 bases lay in between. Written as DNA, the CDR3 is TGTGCCAGTAGTATTCCAGGGGCCCGGACTAACTATGGCTACACCTTC. Amino acid sequence: CASSIPGARTNYGYTF.

The CDR3: CASRPAAGTNTQYF. The DNA for the CDR3 is TGTGCCAGCAGACCAGCAGCGGGGACAAATACGCAGTATTTT. J is TRBJ2-3 and V is TRBV28; the D gene is possibly TRBD2 (7 bases). The ends were cut back, 6 bases at V and 7 bases at J, with 17 bases in the middle. Germline CDR1 is MDHEN and CDR2 is SYDVKM. The CDR3 is 14 residues long.